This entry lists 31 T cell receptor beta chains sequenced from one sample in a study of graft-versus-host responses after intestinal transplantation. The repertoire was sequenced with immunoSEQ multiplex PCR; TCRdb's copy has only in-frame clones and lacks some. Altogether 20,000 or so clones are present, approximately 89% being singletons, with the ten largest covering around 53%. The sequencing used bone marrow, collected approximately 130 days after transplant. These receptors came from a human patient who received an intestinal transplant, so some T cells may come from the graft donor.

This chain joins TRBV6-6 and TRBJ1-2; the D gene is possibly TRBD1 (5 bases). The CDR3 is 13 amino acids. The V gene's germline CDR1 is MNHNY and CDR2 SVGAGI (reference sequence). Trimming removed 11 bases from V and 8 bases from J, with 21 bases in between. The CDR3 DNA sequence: TGTGCCCGGTGGGACGGGGGAACTGGGGGCTACACCTTC. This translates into CARWDGGTGGYTF.

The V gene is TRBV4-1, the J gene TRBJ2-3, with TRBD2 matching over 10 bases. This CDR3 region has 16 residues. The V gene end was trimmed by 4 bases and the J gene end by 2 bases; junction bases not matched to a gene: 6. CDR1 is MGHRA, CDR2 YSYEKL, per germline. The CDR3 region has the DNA TGCGCCAGCAGCCCCACCAGCGGGAGGGCCACAGATACGCAGTATTTT. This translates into CASSPTSGRATDTQYF.

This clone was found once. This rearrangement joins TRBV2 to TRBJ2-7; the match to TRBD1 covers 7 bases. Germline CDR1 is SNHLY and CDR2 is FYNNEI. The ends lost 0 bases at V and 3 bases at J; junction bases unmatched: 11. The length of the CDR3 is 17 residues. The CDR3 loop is CASSEAFWTGAGYEQYF. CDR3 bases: TGTGCCAGCAGTGAAGCTTTCTGGACAGGAGCAGGCTACGAGCAGTACTTC.

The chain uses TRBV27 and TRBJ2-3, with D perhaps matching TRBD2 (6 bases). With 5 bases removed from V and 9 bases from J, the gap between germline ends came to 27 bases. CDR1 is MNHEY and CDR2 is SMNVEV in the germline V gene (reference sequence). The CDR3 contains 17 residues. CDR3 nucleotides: TGTGCCAGCAGTCTTACTAGCAGTCCGACGAAGTCCGCGACGCAGTATTTT. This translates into CASSLTSSPTKSATQYF.

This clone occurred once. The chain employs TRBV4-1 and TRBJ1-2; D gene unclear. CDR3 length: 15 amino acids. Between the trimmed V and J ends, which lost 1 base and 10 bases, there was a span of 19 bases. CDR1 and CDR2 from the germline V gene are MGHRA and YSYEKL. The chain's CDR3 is CASSQGGRADRDYTF. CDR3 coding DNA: TGCGCCAGCAGCCAAGGGGGTAGGGCAGACCGCGACTACACCTTC.

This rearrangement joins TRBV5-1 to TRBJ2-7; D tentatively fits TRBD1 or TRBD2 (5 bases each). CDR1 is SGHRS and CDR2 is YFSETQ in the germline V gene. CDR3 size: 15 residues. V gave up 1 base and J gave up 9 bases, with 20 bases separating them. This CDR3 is CASSLYPGRTWGQYF. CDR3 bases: TGCGCCAGCAGCTTGTACCCAGGGAGAACCTGGGGGCAGTACTTC. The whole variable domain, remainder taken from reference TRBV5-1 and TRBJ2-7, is KAGVTQTPRYLIKTRGQQVTLSCSPISGHRSVSWYQQTPGQGLQFLFEYFSETQRNKGNFPGRFSGRQFSNSRSEMNVSTLELGDSALYLCASSLYPGRTWGQYFGPGTRLTVT.

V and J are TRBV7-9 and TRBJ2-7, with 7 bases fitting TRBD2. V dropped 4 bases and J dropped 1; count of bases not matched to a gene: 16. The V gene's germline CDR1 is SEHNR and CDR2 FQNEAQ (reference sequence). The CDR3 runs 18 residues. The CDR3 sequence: CASSSLESGVDFSYEQYF. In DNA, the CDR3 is TGTGCCAGCAGCTCTCTGGAGAGCGGGGTAGACTTTTCCTACGAGCAGTACTTC.

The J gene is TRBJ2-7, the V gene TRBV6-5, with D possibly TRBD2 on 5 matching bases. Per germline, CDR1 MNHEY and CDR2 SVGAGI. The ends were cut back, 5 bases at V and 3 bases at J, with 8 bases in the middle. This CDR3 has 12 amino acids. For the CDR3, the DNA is TGTGCCAGCAGTCTAGCCCTCTACGAGCAGTACTTC. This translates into CASSLALYEQYF.

CDR3 sequence: CASSYSHKLSSYEQYF. The CDR3 DNA is TGTGCCAGCAGTTACTCACATAAGTTGAGCTCCTACGAGCAGTACTTC. The J gene is TRBJ2-7, the V gene TRBV28; D is unresolved. Between the trimmed V and J ends, which lost 4 bases and 0 bases, there was a span of 16 bases. Germline loops: CDR1 MDHEN, CDR2 SYDVKM. CDR3 size: 16 residues.

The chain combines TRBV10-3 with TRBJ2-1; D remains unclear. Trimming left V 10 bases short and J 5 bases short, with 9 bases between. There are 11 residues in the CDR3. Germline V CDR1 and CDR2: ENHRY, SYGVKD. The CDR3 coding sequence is TGTGCCACAAGCCCCCACAATGAGCAGTTCTTC. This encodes CATSPHNEQFF.

As DNA, the CDR3 is TGTGCCAGCACGGACAGGGGTTATTCCTACAATGAGCAGTTCTTC. Its translation is CASTDRGYSYNEQFF. The chain links TRBV6-6 to TRBJ2-1; 9 positions agree with TRBD1. Unmatched junction bases numbered 5, after V lost 7 bases and J lost 1 base. CDR1 and CDR2 (germline): MNHNY, SVGAGI (reference sequence). There are 15 residues in the CDR3.

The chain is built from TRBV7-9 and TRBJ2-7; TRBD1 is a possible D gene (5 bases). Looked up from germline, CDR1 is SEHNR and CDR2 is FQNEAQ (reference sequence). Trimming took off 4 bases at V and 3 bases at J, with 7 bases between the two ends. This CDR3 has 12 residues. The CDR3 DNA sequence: TGTGCCAGCAGCTCAGGGATCTACGAGCAGTACTTC. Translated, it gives CASSSGIYEQYF.

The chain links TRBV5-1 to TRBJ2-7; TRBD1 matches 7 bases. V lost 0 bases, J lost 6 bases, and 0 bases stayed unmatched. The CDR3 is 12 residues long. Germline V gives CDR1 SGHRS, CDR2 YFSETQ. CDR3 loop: CASSLGQGEQYF. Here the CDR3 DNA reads TGCGCCAGCAGCTTGGGACAGGGCGAGCAGTACTTC.

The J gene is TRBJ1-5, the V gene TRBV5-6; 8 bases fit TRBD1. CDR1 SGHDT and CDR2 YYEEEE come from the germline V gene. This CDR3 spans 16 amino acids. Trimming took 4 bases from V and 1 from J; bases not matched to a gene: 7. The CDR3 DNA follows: TGTGCCAGCAGCCTCGGACAGGGAAGGAGCAATCAGCCCCAGCATTTT. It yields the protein CASSLGQGRSNQPQHF.

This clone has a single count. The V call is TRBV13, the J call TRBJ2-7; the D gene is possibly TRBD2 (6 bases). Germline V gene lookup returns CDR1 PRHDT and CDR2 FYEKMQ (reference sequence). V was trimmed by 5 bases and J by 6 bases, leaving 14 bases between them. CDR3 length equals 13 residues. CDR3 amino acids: CASSHGTPREQYF. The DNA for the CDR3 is TGTGCCAGCAGCCACGGGACTCCTCGCGAGCAGTACTTC.

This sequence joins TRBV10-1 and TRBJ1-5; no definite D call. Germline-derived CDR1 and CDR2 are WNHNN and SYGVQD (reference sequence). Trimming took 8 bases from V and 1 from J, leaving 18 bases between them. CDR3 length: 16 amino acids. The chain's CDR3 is CASPFCPGRSNQPQHF. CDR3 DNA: TGCGCCAGCCCCTTTTGCCCCGGCAGGAGCAATCAGCCCCAGCATTTT.

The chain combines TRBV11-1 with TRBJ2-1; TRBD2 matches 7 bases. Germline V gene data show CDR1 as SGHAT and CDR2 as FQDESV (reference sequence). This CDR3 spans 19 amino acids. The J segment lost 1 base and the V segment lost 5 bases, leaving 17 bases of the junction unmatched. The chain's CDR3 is CASSTIAGQIGRSYNEQFF. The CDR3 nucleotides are TGTGCCAGCAGCACTATAGCGGGCCAGATCGGTAGGTCCTACAATGAGCAGTTCTTC.

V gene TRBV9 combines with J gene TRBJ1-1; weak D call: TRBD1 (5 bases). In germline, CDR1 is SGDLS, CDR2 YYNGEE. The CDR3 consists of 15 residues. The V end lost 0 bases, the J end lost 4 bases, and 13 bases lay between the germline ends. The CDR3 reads CASSVASMGGTEAFF. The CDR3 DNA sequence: TGTGCCAGCAGCGTAGCATCTATGGGGGGCACTGAAGCTTTCTTT.

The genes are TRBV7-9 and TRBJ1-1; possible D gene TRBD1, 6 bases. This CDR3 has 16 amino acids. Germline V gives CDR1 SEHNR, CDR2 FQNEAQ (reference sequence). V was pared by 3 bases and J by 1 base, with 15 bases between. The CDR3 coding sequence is TGTGCCAGCAGCTTGACGTACTCGACAGGGAACACTGAAGCTTTCTTT. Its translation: CASSLTYSTGNTEAFF.

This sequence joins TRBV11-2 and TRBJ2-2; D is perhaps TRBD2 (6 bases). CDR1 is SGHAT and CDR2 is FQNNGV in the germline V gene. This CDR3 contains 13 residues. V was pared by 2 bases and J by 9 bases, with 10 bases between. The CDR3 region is CASSLFREWELFF. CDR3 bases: TGTGCCAGCAGCTTATTTCGGGAGTGGGAGCTGTTTTTT.

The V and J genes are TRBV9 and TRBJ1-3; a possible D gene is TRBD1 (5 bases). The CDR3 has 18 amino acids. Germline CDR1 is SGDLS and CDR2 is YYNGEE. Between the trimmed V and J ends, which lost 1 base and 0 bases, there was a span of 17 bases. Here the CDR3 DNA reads TGTGCCAGCAGCGTAACGGGACGGACCTCCAGCTCTGGAAACACCATATATTTT. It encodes CASSVTGRTSSSGNTIYF.

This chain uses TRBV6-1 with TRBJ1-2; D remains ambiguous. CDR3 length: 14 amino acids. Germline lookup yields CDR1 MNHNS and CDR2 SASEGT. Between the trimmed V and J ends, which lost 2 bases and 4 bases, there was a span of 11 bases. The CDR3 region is CASSEYSKSYGYTF. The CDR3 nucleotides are TGTGCCAGCAGTGAATATTCAAAGTCCTATGGCTACACCTTC.

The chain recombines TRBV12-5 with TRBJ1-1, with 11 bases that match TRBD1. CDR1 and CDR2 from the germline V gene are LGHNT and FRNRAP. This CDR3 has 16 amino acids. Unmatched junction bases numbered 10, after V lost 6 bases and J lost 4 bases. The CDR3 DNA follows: TGTGCTAGTGGACCCCCCGGGACAGGGGGATCCACTGAAGCTTTCTTT. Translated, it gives CASGPPGTGGSTEAFF.

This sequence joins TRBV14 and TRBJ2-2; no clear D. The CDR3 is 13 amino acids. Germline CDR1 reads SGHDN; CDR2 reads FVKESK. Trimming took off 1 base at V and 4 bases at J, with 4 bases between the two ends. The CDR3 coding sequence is TGTGCCAGCAGCCAAGTTTTCACCGGGGAGCTGTTTTTT. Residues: CASSQVFTGELFF.

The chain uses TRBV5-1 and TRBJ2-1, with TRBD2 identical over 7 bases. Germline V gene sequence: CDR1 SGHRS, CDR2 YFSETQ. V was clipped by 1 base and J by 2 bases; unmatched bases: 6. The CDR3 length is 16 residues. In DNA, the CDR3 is TGCGCCAGCAGCTTGAGGTCGGGACTAACCTACAATGAGCAGTTCTTC. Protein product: CASSLRSGLTYNEQFF.

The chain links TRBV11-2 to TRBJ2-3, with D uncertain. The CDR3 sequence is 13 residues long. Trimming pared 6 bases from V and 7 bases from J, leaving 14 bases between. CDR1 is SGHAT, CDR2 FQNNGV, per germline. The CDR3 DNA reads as TGTGCCAGCAGTCCGGAAGTTGGCTATACGCAGTATTTT. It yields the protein CASSPEVGYTQYF. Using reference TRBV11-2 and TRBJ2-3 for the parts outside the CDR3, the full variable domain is EAGVAQSPRYKIIEKRQSVAFWCNPISGHATLYWYQQILGQGPKLLIQFQNNGVVDDSQLPKDRFSAERLKGVDSTLKIQPAKLEDSAVYLCASSPEVGYTQYFGPGTRLTVL.

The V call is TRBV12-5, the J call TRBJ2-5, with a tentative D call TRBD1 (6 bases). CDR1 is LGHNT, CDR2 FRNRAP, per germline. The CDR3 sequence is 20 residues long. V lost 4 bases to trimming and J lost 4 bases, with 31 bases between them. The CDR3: CASGSLSPGVIGGPRETQYF. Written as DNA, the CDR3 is TGTGCTAGTGGTTCACTGAGCCCAGGGGTTATTGGTGGGCCCCGAGAGACCCAGTACTTC. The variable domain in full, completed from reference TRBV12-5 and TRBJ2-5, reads DARVTQTPRHKVTEMGQEVTMRCQPILGHNTVFWYRQTMMQGLELLAYFRNRAPLDDSGMPKDRFSAEMPDATLATLKIQPSEPRDSAVYFCASGSLSPGVIGGPRETQYFGPGTRLLVL.

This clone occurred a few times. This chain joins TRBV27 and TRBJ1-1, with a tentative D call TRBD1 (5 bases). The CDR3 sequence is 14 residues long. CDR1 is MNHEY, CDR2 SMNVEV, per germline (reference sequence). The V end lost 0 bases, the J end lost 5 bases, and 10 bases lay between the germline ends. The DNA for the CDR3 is TGTGCCAGCAGTTTATCTAGGGGAGGTACTGAAGCTTTCTTT. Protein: CASSLSRGGTEAFF.

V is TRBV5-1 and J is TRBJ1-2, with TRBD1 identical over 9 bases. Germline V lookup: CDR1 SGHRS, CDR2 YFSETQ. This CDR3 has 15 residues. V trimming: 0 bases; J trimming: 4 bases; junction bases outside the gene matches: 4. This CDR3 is CASSLDRGRSYGYTF. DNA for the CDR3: TGCGCCAGCAGCTTGGACAGGGGGCGAAGCTATGGCTACACCTTC.

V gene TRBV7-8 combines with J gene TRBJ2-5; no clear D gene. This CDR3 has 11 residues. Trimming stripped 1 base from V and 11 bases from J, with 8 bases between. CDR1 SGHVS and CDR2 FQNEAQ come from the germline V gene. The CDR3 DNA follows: TGTGCCAGCAGCTTAGGGTCTCAGCAGTACTTC. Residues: CASSLGSQQYF.

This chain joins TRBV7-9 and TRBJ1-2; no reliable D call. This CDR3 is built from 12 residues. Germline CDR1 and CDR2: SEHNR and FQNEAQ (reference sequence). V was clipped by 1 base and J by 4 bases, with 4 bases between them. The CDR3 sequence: CASSLGGYGYTF. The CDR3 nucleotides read TGTGCCAGCAGCTTAGGCGGCTATGGCTACACCTTC.